These 27 T cell receptor beta chains originate from one sample sequenced in a study of T and B cells in COVID-19 patients. BIOMED2 TRB-A/B primer pools were used in multiplex TRB PCR. Each CDR3 protein is one row after TCRdb ran MiXCR on the multiplex PCR reads. The sample consists of about 11,000 distinct CDR3 sequences, 30% of them appearing once. From blood, about 250-550 ng of genomic DNA served as TRB template. The specimen was blood. The receptors were sampled from a human donor with active COVID-19.

This clonotype occurred a few times. The chain uses TRBV18 and TRBJ1-2; tentative D call: TRBD1 (5 bases). V was shortened by 6 bases and J by 6 bases, with 20 bases between the two germline ends. The CDR3 sequence is 15 residues long. CDR1 KGHSH and CDR2 LQKENI come from the germline V gene. The DNA for the CDR3 is TGTGCCAGCTCCCCGGGGCGGGCTTATCAGGATGGCTACACCTTC. This sequence encodes CASSPGRAYQDGYTF.

The chain joins TRBV5-4 to TRBJ1-5; a possible D gene is TRBD1 (5 bases). With 0 bases removed from V and 1 base from J, the gap between germline ends came to 5 bases. This CDR3 spans 14 amino acids. Germline CDR1 SGHNT, CDR2 YYREEE (reference sequence). This chain's CDR3 is CASSLGGSNQPQHF. The CDR3 region has the DNA TGTGCCAGCAGCTTGGGGGGGAGCAATCAGCCCCAGCATTTT.

This clonotype is labeled medium-sized (0.01 to 0.1%). V and J are TRBV19 and TRBJ2-5; D is unclear. CDR3 length: 15 residues. Trimming cost V 5 bases and J 2 bases, with 15 bases left between them. Germline CDR1 reads LNHDA; CDR2 reads SQIVND (reference sequence). DNA for the CDR3: TGTGCCAGTAGTCCCCGATGGGCACCACAAGAGACCCAGTACTTC. It translates to CASSPRWAPQETQYF.

This clonotype was picked up a small number of times. This rearrangement joins TRBV5-4 to TRBJ2-3, with 8 positions matching TRBD2. The V gene's germline CDR1 is SGHNT and CDR2 YYREEE (reference sequence). CDR3 length: 15 amino acids. V was pared by 4 bases and J by 1 base, with 5 bases of the junction left unmatched. The DNA of the CDR3 is TGTGCCAGCAGCCAAAGCGGGGGCCGCACAGATACGCAGTATTTT. Translation: CASSQSGGRTDTQYF.

This clonotype is classed as medium-sized. The gene calls are TRBV12-3 or TRBV12-4 and TRBJ1-1; D not resolved. The CDR3 totals 13 residues. V was trimmed by 2 bases and J by 11 bases, leaving 15 bases between them. Written as DNA, the CDR3 is TGTGCCAGCAGTTTAAATCTTGGGATACGGGCTTTCTTT. As protein: CASSLNLGIRAFF.

J is TRBJ1-1 and V is TRBV19, with TRBD1 matching 7 bases. The CDR3 contains 16 residues. Germline loops: CDR1 LNHDA, CDR2 SQIVND (reference sequence). Unmatched junction bases numbered 11, after V lost 7 bases and J lost 0 bases. The CDR3 nucleotides read TGTGCCAGTAATGGCTGGGACAGACAGATGAACACTGAAGCTTTCTTT. This gives the protein CASNGWDRQMNTEAFF.

The chain is built from TRBV19 and TRBJ2-6, with 9 bases fitting TRBD1. CDR1 and CDR2 from the germline V gene are LNHDA and SQIVND (reference sequence). V shed 7 bases and J 2 bases; nucleotides not matched to a gene: 9. The CDR3 runs to 17 residues. In DNA form, the CDR3 reads TGTGCCAGTACCACCGGGACAGGGTCTCCTGGGGCCAACGTCCTGACTTTC. Protein: CASTTGTGSPGANVLTF.

V usage is TRBV5-1 and J usage is TRBJ1-4; weak D call: TRBD1 (6 bases). Germline lookup yields CDR1 SGHRS and CDR2 YFSETQ. V gave up 4 bases and J gave up 0 bases, with 10 bases separating them. This CDR3 spans 15 amino acids. CDR3 amino acids: CASSTTGPTNEKLFF. The CDR3 region has the DNA TGCGCCAGCAGCACCACAGGGCCAACTAATGAAAAACTGTTTTTT.

This clonotype qualifies as medium-sized. The rearrangement links TRBV11-1 to TRBJ1-4, with 8 positions matching TRBD1. With V trimmed by 5 bases and J by 7 bases, 9 bases remained unmatched. This CDR3 spans 15 amino acids. Germline CDR1 reads SGHAT; CDR2 reads FQDESV (reference sequence). As DNA, the CDR3 is TGTGCCAGCAGCCACGGACAGGGTGACGGTGAAAAACTGTTTTTT. Amino acid sequence: CASSHGQGDGEKLFF.

By share, this clonotype ranks as medium-sized. V usage is TRBV5-4 and J usage is TRBJ2-3, with a possible D match to TRBD1 (5 bases). Germline-derived CDR1 and CDR2 are SGHNT and YYREEE (reference sequence). Trimming removed 3 bases at V and 4 bases at J, with 9 bases between. This CDR3 is built from 13 residues. The CDR3 coding sequence is TGTGCCAGCAGCTCCTCAGGGTCAGATACGCAGTATTTT. Its translation: CASSSSGSDTQYF.

This clonotype occurred a few times. The chain employs TRBV19 and TRBJ2-2, with 9 bases lining up with TRBD1. The CDR3 length is 17 residues. With V trimmed by 6 bases and J by 1 base, 9 bases remained unmatched. CDR1 and CDR2 (germline): LNHDA, SQIVND (reference sequence). The CDR3 sequence is CASSPQQGAKNTGELFF. The CDR3 DNA reads TGTGCCAGTAGCCCCCAACAGGGGGCAAAGAACACCGGGGAGCTGTTTTTT.

This clonotype was seen a handful of times. The chain combines TRBV6-5 with TRBJ1-5; D uncertain. The CDR3 has 13 residues. Trimming cost V 8 bases and J 8 bases, with 16 bases left between them. Germline V gives CDR1 MNHEY, CDR2 SVGAGI. The CDR3 loop reads CASGYTHGEPQHF. In DNA form, the CDR3 reads TGTGCCAGCGGCTACACCCATGGGGAGCCCCAGCATTTT.

This rearrangement joins TRBV18 to TRBJ2-4; 10 nucleotides line up with TRBD1. Trimming at V came to 3 bases and at J to 9 bases, leaving 5 bases not matched to a gene. Germline V lookup: CDR1 KGHSH, CDR2 LQKENI. The CDR3 loop spans 14 amino acids. CDR3 bases: TGTGCCAGCTCACCCGACAGGGGGCAAGTCATTCAGTACTTC. Its protein product is CASSPDRGQVIQYF.

A remark on this clonotype: With a much larger clone just one base away, this may be a read error. The rearrangement uses TRBV5-5 and TRBJ2-7; 7 bases line up with TRBD1. There are 14 residues in the CDR3. In germline, CDR1 is SGHKS, CDR2 YYEKEE (reference sequence). The junction had 8 bases not matched to a gene; V was cut back by 6 bases and J by 2 bases. The chain's CDR3 is CASIHRDRAYEQYF. CDR3 nucleotide sequence: TGTGCCAGCATCCACCGGGACAGAGCCTACGAGCAGTACTTC.

The V and J genes are TRBV5-4 and TRBJ2-1; maybe TRBD1 (5 bases). Trimming cost V 4 bases and J 0 bases, with 11 bases left between them. Germline assignment: CDR1 SGHNT and CDR2 YYREEE (reference sequence). CDR3 length: 15 residues. This chain's CDR3 is CASSPDSSSYNEQFF. For the CDR3, the DNA is TGTGCCAGCAGCCCCGACAGCAGCTCCTACAATGAGCAGTTCTTC.

There are a few counts of this clonotype. The rearrangement joins TRBV5-1 to TRBJ1-2; 10 nucleotides match TRBD1. Germline CDR1 is SGHRS and CDR2 is YFSETQ. The CDR3 consists of 14 residues. V trimming: 4 bases; J trimming: 4 bases; junction bases outside the gene matches: 4. The CDR3 bases are TGCGCCAGCAGCCCGGGGACAGGGGTCTATGGCTACACCTTC. It yields the protein CASSPGTGVYGYTF. The entire variable domain, with the rest obtained from reference TRBV5-1 and TRBJ1-2, is as follows: KAGVTQTPRYLIKTRGQQVTLSCSPISGHRSVSWYQQTPGQGLQFLFEYFSETQRNKGNFPGRFSGRQFSNSRSEMNVSTLELGDSALYLCASSPGTGVYGYTFGSGTRLTVV.

The chain combines TRBV12-3 or TRBV12-4 with TRBJ2-7; no definite D call. V dropped 4 bases and J dropped 1 base, with 11 bases sitting between them. CDR3 length: 14 amino acids. CDR3 amino acids: CASSYRGPSYEQYF. The CDR3 DNA reads TGTGCCAGCAGTTACCGCGGTCCTTCCTACGAGCAGTACTTC.

The chain links TRBV18 to TRBJ1-2; D is perhaps TRBD1 (5 bases). Trimming stripped 1 base from V and 8 bases from J, with 14 bases between. This CDR3 has 14 residues. CDR1 KGHSH and CDR2 LQKENI come from the germline V gene. As DNA, the CDR3 is TGTGCCAGCTCACCACAGGAGCAGGGTGGAGGCTACACCTTC. Its protein is CASSPQEQGGGYTF.

This clonotype occurred a few times. CDR3 nucleotide sequence: TGTGCCAGCAGTTTATCGAGGGGGGACACTGAAGCTTTCTTT. Protein sequence: CASSLSRGDTEAFF. The rearrangement links TRBV27 to TRBJ1-1; TRBD1 might be the D (6 bases). This CDR3 is 14 amino acids long. Between the trimmed V and J ends, which lost 0 bases and 3 bases, there was a span of 8 bases. From germline, CDR1 is MNHEY and CDR2 SMNVEV (reference sequence).

The chain is built from TRBV19 and TRBJ1-2; 11 nucleotides line up with TRBD1. The V and J ends lost 3 bases and 5 bases, in that order; junction bases with no gene match: 5. The length of the CDR3 is 15 residues. The germline CDR1 and CDR2 sequences are LNHDA and SQIVND (reference sequence). The chain's CDR3 is CASSIGQGANYGYTF. DNA for the CDR3: TGTGCCAGTAGTATTGGACAGGGGGCCAATTATGGCTACACCTTC.

Relative to its sample, this clonotype is medium-sized. The chain joins TRBV6-5 to TRBJ1-2, with 8 bases aligning to TRBD1. Germline V gene sequence: CDR1 MNHEY, CDR2 SVGAGI. The CDR3 extends over 16 amino acids. V was pared by 2 bases and J by 4 bases, with 9 bases of the junction left unmatched. The CDR3 DNA sequence: TGTGCCAGCAGTTACGGCGCAGGGGGCAAAGGCTATGGCTACACCTTC. Translated, it gives CASSYGAGGKGYGYTF.

The table lists this clonotype with a few counts. V gene TRBV20-1 combines with J gene TRBJ2-3; D is possibly TRBD1 (6 bases). The CDR3 is made up of 15 amino acids. The germline V and J ends were trimmed by 6 bases and 0 bases, with 16 bases remaining between them. Looked up from germline, CDR1 is DFQATT and CDR2 is SNEGSKA (reference sequence). CDR3 in amino acids: CSARSDRPSTDTQYF. The CDR3 DNA is TGCAGTGCCCGCTCGGACAGACCTAGCACAGATACGCAGTATTTT.

This clonotype was seen only a few times. The chain links TRBV30 to TRBJ2-7; TRBD1 matches at 9 bases. The length of the CDR3 is 15 residues. V lost 2 bases to trimming and J lost 3 bases; unmatched junction nucleotides: 8. Germline CDR1 reads GTSNPN; CDR2 reads SVGIG (reference sequence). CDR3 bases: TGTGCCTGGAGTAAGACCAAGGACAGGGGCTACGAGCAGTACTTC. It codes for CAWSKTKDRGYEQYF.

This clonotype is deemed medium-sized. CDR3 sequence (DNA): TGCAGCGTTGAAGGGCCGGACAACATTCAGTACTTC. Translated, it gives CSVEGPDNIQYF. V usage is TRBV29-1 and J usage is TRBJ2-4; D gene ambiguous. The CDR3 covers 12 residues. V dropped 1 base and J dropped 7 bases, with 8 bases sitting between them. Germline CDR1 is SQVTM and CDR2 is ANQGSEA.

By sample fraction, this clonotype is medium-sized. The genes are TRBV29-1 and TRBJ2-5; TRBD2 matches 10 bases. Germline trimming cut 7 bases from V and 1 base from J; bases unmatched to any gene: 9. This CDR3 has 15 residues. The germline CDR1 and CDR2 sequences are SQVTM and ANQGSEA. CDR3 region: CSGGASGGLQETQYF. In DNA, the CDR3 is TGCAGCGGGGGGGCTAGCGGGGGTCTCCAAGAGACCCAGTACTTC.

Of note for this clonotype: This clone may be a read error of a much larger clone one base away. The chain has TRBV18 and TRBJ1-3; no clear D. The V gene's germline CDR1 is KGHSH and CDR2 LQKENI. The CDR3 is made up of 16 amino acids. DNA for the CDR3: TGTGCCAGCTCACCATCGATAGTAGACTCTGTAAACACCATATATTTT. Amino acid sequence: CASSPSIVDSVNTIYF.

The chain combines TRBV12-3 or TRBV12-4 with TRBJ1-2; possible D gene TRBD1, 5 bases. V was cut by 6 bases and J by 7 bases, with 15 bases left in between. This CDR3 comprises 13 residues. As DNA, the CDR3 is TGTGCCAGCAGCCCCCGGGGGAGTTTTGGCTACACCTTC. This encodes CASSPRGSFGYTF.